These T cell receptor beta chains were read from a single sample in a study of OX40 agonist ivuxolimab in advanced cancers. The protocol was immunoSEQ multiplex PCR, while the TCRdb copy is restricted to in-frame clones and leaves out a portion. The profile shows around 40,000 clones, approximately 90% of them singletons. Sequenced material: CD4+ or CD8+ T cells sorted from blood, taken in a trial of the OX40 agonist ivuxolimab. Every receptor here comes from an adult with an advanced solid tumor such as melanoma, head and neck, liver or kidney cancer. CDR3s include the opening cysteine and the closing phenylalanine or tryptophan. The D gene is left open where the match is weak. Only part of the rows carry a size: once, few, many, or a class if the clone is expanded.

v_call: TRBV4-1
clone_size: -
d_call: -
j_call: TRBJ1-4
cdr3_nt: TGCGCCAGCAGCCCAGAGGAGGGAGAGAATGAAAAACTGTTTTTT
cdr3_aa: CASSPEEGENEKLFF

v_call: TRBV27
clone_size: -
d_call: -
j_call: TRBJ2-1
cdr3_nt: TGTGCCAGCGGGTTCGAGCAGTTCTTC
cdr3_aa: CASGFEQFF

v_call: TRBV5-4
clone_size: -
d_call: TRBD2
j_call: TRBJ2-3
cdr3_nt: TGTGCCAGCAGCTTGGAAGCGGGGGAAGATACGCAGTATTTT
cdr3_aa: CASSLEAGEDTQYF

v_call: TRBV4-1
clone_size: -
d_call: TRBD2
j_call: TRBJ2-2
cdr3_nt: TGCGCCAGCAGCCAGCTAGCGGGGGGGAACACCGGGGAGCTGTTTTTT
cdr3_aa: CASSQLAGGNTGELFF

v_call: TRBV19
clone_size: -
d_call: -
j_call: TRBJ2-2
cdr3_nt: TGTGCCAGTAGCACAATAGGACCGATGACCGGGGAGCTGTTTTTT
cdr3_aa: CASSTIGPMTGELFF

v_call: TRBV15
clone_size: -
d_call: TRBD1
j_call: TRBJ2-5
cdr3_nt: TGTGCCACCAGTCATCTCGGACAGGGAAAAGAGACCCAGTACTTC
cdr3_aa: CATSHLGQGKETQYF

v_call: TRBV7-6
clone_size: -
d_call: -
j_call: TRBJ2-1
cdr3_nt: TGTGCCAGCAGCATCGGACAGAACTCCTACAATGAGCAGTTCTTC
cdr3_aa: CASSIGQNSYNEQFF

v_call: TRBV10-2
clone_size: few
d_call: -
j_call: TRBJ2-7
cdr3_nt: TGCGCCAGCAGCCTACTAGGGGGCTACGAGCAGTACTTC
cdr3_aa: CASSLLGGYEQYF

v_call: TRBV27
clone_size: -
d_call: -
j_call: TRBJ2-7
cdr3_nt: TGTGCCAGCAGTTTTTCCGGGACTTTGTCGTCCGAGCAGTACTTC
cdr3_aa: CASSFSGTLSSEQYF

v_call: TRBV28
clone_size: -
d_call: -
j_call: TRBJ2-1
cdr3_nt: TGTGCCAGCAGTTCCCGTGGTAAGGGTACCAGCGACAATGAGCAGTTCTTC
cdr3_aa: CASSSRGKGTSDNEQFF

v_call: TRBV6-6
clone_size: -
d_call: -
j_call: TRBJ2-1
cdr3_nt: TGTGCCAGCACAGGGGGGCCTTACAATGAGCAGTTCTTC
cdr3_aa: CASTGGPYNEQFF

v_call: TRBV4-1
clone_size: -
d_call: TRBD2
j_call: TRBJ2-7
cdr3_nt: TGCGCCAGCAGCCAAGGAATAGCGGGAGGGCTCGAGCAGTACTTC
cdr3_aa: CASSQGIAGGLEQYF

v_call: TRBV9
clone_size: -
d_call: TRBD2
j_call: TRBJ2-7
cdr3_nt: TGTGCCAGCAGCGGACGTCCGCGACTAGCGGGGGGGTACTCCTACGAGCAGTACTTC
cdr3_aa: CASSGRPRLAGGYSYEQYF

v_call: TRBV10-2
clone_size: few
d_call: -
j_call: TRBJ2-5
cdr3_nt: TGCGCCAGCAGTGAGGGTGGGGCTGTTCAAGAGACCCAGTACTTC
cdr3_aa: CASSEGGAVQETQYF

v_call: TRBV5-1
clone_size: -
d_call: TRBD1
j_call: TRBJ2-2
cdr3_nt: TGCGCCAGCAGCCCCTGGGACAGGGCTGACGGGGAGCTGTTTTTT
cdr3_aa: CASSPWDRADGELFF

v_call: TRBV6-6
clone_size: -
d_call: -
j_call: TRBJ2-1
cdr3_nt: TGTGCCAGCAGTTACTCGCTGGGAAGCTCCTACAATGAGCAGTTCTTC
cdr3_aa: CASSYSLGSSYNEQFF

v_call: TRBV7-9
clone_size: -
d_call: -
j_call: TRBJ1-2
cdr3_nt: TGTGCCAGCAGCTTAGGGGAGTCTGGGCTCTTATATGGCTACACCTTC
cdr3_aa: CASSLGESGLLYGYTF

v_call: TRBV7-9
clone_size: -
d_call: -
j_call: TRBJ2-7
cdr3_nt: TGTGCCAGCAGCCGAAGGGGAGCATCAGACGCTTACGAGCAGTACTTC
cdr3_aa: CASSRRGASDAYEQYF

v_call: TRBV27
clone_size: -
d_call: -
j_call: TRBJ2-1
cdr3_nt: TGTGCCAGCAGTTCCCCCGGGAACTGGAAGTTCTTC
cdr3_aa: CASSSPGNWKFF

v_call: TRBV2
clone_size: -
d_call: -
j_call: TRBJ1-2
cdr3_nt: TGTGCCAGCACCAGAGATGGCTACACCTTC
cdr3_aa: CASTRDGYTF